These 9 T cell receptor beta chains share one sample of origin, sequenced in a study of molecular identifiers for immune sequencing clone quantification. Each CDR3 protein gets one entry after TCRdb re-called the PCR reads with MiXCR. Of around 100,000 distinct CDR3 sequences detected, under 40% appear once; the ten largest clones hold roughly 10%. Sample: naive CD8+ T cells from blood, with Jurkat cell RNA spiked in. Indicated subset: FACS-sorted CD8+CD4-CCR7+CD45RA+ naive T cells. The receptors shown here come from a human donor in good health. Some libraries in this study had Jurkat cell RNA spiked in.

The J gene is TRBJ2-2, the V gene TRBV3-1; D uncertain. The CDR3 is 12 residues long. The V and J ends lost 4 bases and 5 bases respectively, with 5 bases between them. Germline CDR1 reads LGHDT; CDR2 reads YNNKEL (reference sequence). DNA for the CDR3: TGTGCCAGCAGCCCTGAAACCGGGGAGCTGTTTTTT. It specifies CASSPETGELFF.

This sequence joins TRBV20-1 and TRBJ2-4; possibly TRBD1 for D (5 bases). V was cut by 0 bases and J by 2 bases, with 11 bases left in between. The germline gives CDR1 DFQATT, CDR2 SNEGSKA (reference sequence). The CDR3 has 15 amino acids. CDR3 nucleotides: TGCAGTGCTAGAGATGGTGACAGCCCCAAAAACATTCAGTACTTC. This translates into CSARDGDSPKNIQYF.

V is TRBV15 and J is TRBJ2-1, with D maybe TRBD2 (7 bases). This CDR3 spans 17 amino acids. Looked up from germline, CDR1 is LNHNV and CDR2 is YYDKDF (reference sequence). V gave up 3 bases and J gave up 2 bases, with 17 bases separating them. The CDR3 sequence is CATSRGGRTLAYNEQFF. CDR3 nucleotide sequence: TGTGCCACCAGCAGGGGGGGGCGGACACTAGCCTACAATGAGCAGTTCTTC.

This chain uses TRBV27 with TRBJ1-1, with D perhaps TRBD1 (5 bases). Per germline, CDR1 MNHEY and CDR2 SMNVEV (reference sequence). The CDR3 is 13 amino acids. The ends were cut back, 3 bases at V and 4 bases at J, with 9 bases in the middle. CDR3 coding DNA: TGTGCCAGCAGTTTTAGGGGCGGCACTGAAGCTTTCTTT. Amino acid sequence: CASSFRGGTEAFF.

This clonotype was observed a few times. The V gene is TRBV9, the J gene TRBJ2-3; 7 nucleotides agree with TRBD2. CDR3 length: 15 residues. The germline V gene encodes CDR1 SGDLS and CDR2 YYNGEE. Germline trimming cut 4 bases from V and 1 base from J; bases unmatched to any gene: 6. The CDR3 DNA sequence: TGTGCCAGCAGCCGACTAGCAGATGGCACAGATACGCAGTATTTT. Encoded protein: CASSRLADGTDTQYF.

This sequence joins TRBV27 and TRBJ1-5, with TRBD1 as a possible D gene (6 bases). Germline-derived CDR1 and CDR2 are MNHEY and SMNVEV (reference sequence). This CDR3 comprises 12 residues. Trimming left V 6 bases short and J 9 bases short, with 12 bases between. CDR3 amino acids: CASSQQGWPQHF. The CDR3 nucleotides read TGTGCCAGCAGCCAACAGGGTTGGCCCCAGCATTTT.

Only a few counts were recorded for this clonotype. This sequence joins TRBV27 and TRBJ2-7; 12 nucleotides match TRBD1. V gave up 3 bases and J gave up 5 bases; unmatched junction bases: 5. Germline V lookup: CDR1 MNHEY, CDR2 SMNVEV (reference sequence). The CDR3 extends over 15 amino acids. The CDR3 reads CASSLVGTGGDEQYF. CDR3 nucleotides: TGTGCCAGCAGTTTGGTCGGGACAGGGGGCGACGAGCAGTACTTC.

This clonotype was counted a few times. The CDR3 bases are TGTGCCAGCAGTGGAGTGGGGACAGAAAATGAAAAACTGTTTTTT. Its translation is CASSGVGTENEKLFF. The gene calls are TRBV12-3 or TRBV12-4 and TRBJ1-4; 7 bases are shared with TRBD1. The CDR3 length is 15 residues. J was trimmed by 5 bases and V by 5 bases; bases with no gene match: 8.

Details on this clonotype: A much larger clone sits a single nucleotide away, making a read error possible. This sequence joins TRBV5-1 and TRBJ1-2; no clear D. In germline, CDR1 is SGHRS, CDR2 YFSETQ. This CDR3 comprises 13 residues. This chain's CDR3 is CASKLATNYDYTF. For the CDR3, the DNA is TGCGCCAGCAAGTTGGCAACAAACTATGACTACACCTTC.